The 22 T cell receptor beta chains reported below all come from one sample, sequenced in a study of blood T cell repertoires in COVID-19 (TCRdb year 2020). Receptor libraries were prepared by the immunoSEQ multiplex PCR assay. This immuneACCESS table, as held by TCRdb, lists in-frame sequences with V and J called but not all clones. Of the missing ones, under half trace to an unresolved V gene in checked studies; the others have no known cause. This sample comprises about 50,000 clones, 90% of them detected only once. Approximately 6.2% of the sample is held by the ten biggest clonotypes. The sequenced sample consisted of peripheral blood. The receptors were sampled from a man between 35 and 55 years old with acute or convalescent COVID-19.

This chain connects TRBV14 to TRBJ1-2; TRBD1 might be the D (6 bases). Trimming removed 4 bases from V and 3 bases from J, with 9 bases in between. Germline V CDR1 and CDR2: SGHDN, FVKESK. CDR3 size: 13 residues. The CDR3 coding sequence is TGTGCCAGCAGCCTTCGGACAGACTATGGCTACACCTTC. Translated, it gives CASSLRTDYGYTF. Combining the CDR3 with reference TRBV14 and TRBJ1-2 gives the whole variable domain EAGVTQFPSHSVIEKGQTVTLRCDPISGHDNLYWYRRVMGKEIKFLLHFVKESKQDESGMPNNRFLAERTGGTYSTLKVQPAELEDSGVYFCASSLRTDYGYTFGSGTRLTVV.

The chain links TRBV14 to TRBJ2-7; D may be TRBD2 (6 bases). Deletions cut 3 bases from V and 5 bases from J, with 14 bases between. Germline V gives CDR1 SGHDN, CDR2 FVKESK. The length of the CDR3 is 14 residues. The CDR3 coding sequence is TGTGCCAGCAGCCACAGGGACTTTAATGACGAGCAGTACTTC. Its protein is CASSHRDFNDEQYF.

The CDR3 bases are TGTGCCTGGAGTGCCGGACATCAAGAGACCCAGTACTTC. Translation: CAWSAGHQETQYF. The genes are TRBV30 and TRBJ2-5, with D tentatively TRBD1 (5 bases). Per the germline V gene, CDR1 is GTSNPN and CDR2 is SVGIG (reference sequence). The V end was cut by 1 base, the J end by 2 bases, with 8 bases between. The CDR3 spans 13 residues. Together with reference TRBV30 and TRBJ2-5, the CDR3 gives the full variable domain: SQTIHQWPATLVQPVGSPLSLECTVEGTSNPNLYWYRQAAGRGLQLLFYSVGIGQISSEVPQNLSASRPQDRQFILSSKKLLLSDSGFYLCAWSAGHQETQYFGPGTRLLVL.

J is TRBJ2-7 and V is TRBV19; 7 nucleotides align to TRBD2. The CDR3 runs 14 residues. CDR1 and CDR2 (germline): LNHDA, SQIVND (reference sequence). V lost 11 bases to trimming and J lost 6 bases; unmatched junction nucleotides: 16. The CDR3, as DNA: TGTGCCGCGGGGGAGGCCCGGCCCCGGGCCGAGCAGTACTTC. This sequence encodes CAAGEARPRAEQYF.

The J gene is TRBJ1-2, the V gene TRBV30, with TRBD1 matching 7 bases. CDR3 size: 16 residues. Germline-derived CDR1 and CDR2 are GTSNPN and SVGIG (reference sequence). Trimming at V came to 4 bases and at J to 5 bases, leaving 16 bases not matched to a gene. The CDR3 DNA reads TGTGCCTGGAACTCCCGCCGAGACAGGGAGTTTTATGGCTACACCTTC. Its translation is CAWNSRRDREFYGYTF.

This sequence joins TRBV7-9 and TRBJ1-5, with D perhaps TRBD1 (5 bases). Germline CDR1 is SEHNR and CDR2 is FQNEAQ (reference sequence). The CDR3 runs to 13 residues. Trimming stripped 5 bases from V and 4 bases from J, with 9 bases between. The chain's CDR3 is CASSLTENQPQHF. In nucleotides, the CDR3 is TGTGCCAGCAGCCTGACAGAAAATCAGCCCCAGCATTTT.

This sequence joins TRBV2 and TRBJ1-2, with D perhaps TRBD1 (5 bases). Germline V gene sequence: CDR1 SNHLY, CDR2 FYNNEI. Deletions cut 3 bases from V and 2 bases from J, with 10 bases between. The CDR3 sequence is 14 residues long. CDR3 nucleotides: TGTGCCAGCAGTGAGTCCAGGGCCAACTATGGCTACACCTTC. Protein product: CASSESRANYGYTF.

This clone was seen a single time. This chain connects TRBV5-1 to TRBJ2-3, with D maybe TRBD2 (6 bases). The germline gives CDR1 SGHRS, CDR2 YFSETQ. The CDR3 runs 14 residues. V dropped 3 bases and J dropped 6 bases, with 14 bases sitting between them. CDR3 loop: CASSSGDWMDTQYF. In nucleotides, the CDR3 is TGCGCCAGCAGCTCGGGAGATTGGATGGATACGCAGTATTTT.

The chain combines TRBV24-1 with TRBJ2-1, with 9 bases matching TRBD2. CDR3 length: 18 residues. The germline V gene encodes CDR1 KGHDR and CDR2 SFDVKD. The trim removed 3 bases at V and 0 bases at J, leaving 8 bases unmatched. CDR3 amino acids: CATSDPREGGSSYNEQFF. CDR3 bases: TGTGCCACCAGTGATCCGCGGGAGGGGGGGAGCTCCTACAATGAGCAGTTCTTC.

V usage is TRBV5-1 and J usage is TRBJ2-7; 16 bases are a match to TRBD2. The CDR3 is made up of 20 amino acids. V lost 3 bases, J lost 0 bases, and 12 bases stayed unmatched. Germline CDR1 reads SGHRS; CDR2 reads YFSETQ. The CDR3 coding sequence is TGCGCCAGCAGCTCGGGACTAGCGGGAGGGCCCTCCAGGAGCTCCTACGAGCAGTACTTC. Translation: CASSSGLAGGPSRSSYEQYF. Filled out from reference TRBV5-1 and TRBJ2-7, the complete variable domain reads KAGVTQTPRYLIKTRGQQVTLSCSPISGHRSVSWYQQTPGQGLQFLFEYFSETQRNKGNFPGRFSGRQFSNSRSEMNVSTLELGDSALYLCASSSGLAGGPSRSSYEQYFGPGTRLTVT.

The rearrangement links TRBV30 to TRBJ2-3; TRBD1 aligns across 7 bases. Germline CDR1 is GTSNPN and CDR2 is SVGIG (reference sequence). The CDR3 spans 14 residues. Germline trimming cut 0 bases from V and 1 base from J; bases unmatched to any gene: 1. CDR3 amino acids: CAWSVTGGTDTQYF. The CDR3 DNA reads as TGTGCCTGGAGTGTAACAGGGGGCACAGATACGCAGTATTTT.

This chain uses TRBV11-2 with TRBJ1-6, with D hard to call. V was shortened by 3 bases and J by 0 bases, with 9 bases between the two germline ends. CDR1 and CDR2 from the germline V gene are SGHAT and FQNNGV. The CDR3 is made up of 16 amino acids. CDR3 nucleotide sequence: TGTGCCAGCAGCTTTAACAGCGGCTCCTATAATTCACCCCTCCACTTT. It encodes CASSFNSGSYNSPLHF.

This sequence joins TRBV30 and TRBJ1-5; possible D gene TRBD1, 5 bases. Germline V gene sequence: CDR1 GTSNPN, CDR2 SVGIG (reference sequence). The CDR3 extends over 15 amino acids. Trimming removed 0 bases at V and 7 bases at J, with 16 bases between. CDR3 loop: CAWSVGGTTTQPQHF. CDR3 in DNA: TGTGCCTGGAGTGTGGGCGGGACCACCACCCAGCCCCAGCATTTT.

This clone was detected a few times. Here the CDR3 reads CASSFPGLGNEQYF. CDR3 nucleotides: TGTGCCAGCAGCTTTCCGGGACTTGGCAACGAGCAGTACTTC. The V and J genes are TRBV5-6 and TRBJ2-7; D possibly corresponds to TRBD2 (6 bases). The CDR3 consists of 14 residues. CDR1 is SGHDT and CDR2 is YYEEEE in the germline V gene. V shed 2 bases and J shed 5 bases, with 14 bases lying between them. Full variable domain (rest looked up from reference TRBV5-6 and TRBJ2-7): DAGVTQSPTHLIKTRGQQVTLRCSPKSGHDTVSWYQQALGQGPQFIFQYYEEEERQRGNFPDRFSGHQFPNYSSELNVNALLLGDSALYLCASSFPGLGNEQYFGPGTRLTVT.

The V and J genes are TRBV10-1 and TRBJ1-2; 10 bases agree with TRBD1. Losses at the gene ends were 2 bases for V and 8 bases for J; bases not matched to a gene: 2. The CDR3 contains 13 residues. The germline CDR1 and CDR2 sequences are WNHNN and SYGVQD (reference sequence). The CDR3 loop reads CASSEDRGRGYTF. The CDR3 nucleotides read TGCGCCAGCAGTGAGGACAGGGGGCGAGGCTACACCTTC.

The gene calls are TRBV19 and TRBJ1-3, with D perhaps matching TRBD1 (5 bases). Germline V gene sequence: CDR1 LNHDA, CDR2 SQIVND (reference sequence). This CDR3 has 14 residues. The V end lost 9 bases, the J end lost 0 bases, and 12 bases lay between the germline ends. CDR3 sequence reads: CASNGQSSGNTIYF. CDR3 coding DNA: TGTGCCAGCAACGGACAAAGCTCTGGAAACACCATATATTTT. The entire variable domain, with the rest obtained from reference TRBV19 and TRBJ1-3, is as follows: DGGITQSPKYLFRKEGQNVTLSCEQNLNHDAMYWYRQDPGQGLRLIYYSQIVNDFQKGDIAEGYSVSREKKESFPLTVTSAQKNPTAFYLCASNGQSSGNTIYFGEGSWLTVV.

The CDR3 region has the DNA TGTGCCAGCAGTCCAGCCTGGACTAGCGGGAGTGATTACAATGAGCAGTTCTTC. Translated: CASSPAWTSGSDYNEQFF. V is TRBV27 and J is TRBJ2-1; 13 bases match TRBD2. V shed 5 bases, J shed 4 bases, and the junction held 11 bases outside the gene matches. Germline-derived CDR1 and CDR2 are MNHEY and SMNVEV (reference sequence). The CDR3 length is 18 residues.

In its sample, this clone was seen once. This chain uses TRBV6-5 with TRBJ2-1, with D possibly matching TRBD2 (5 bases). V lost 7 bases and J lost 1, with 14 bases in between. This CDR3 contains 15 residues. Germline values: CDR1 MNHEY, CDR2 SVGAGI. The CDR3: CASKERGVSYNEQFF. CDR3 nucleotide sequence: TGTGCCAGCAAGGAACGGGGAGTTTCCTACAATGAGCAGTTCTTC.

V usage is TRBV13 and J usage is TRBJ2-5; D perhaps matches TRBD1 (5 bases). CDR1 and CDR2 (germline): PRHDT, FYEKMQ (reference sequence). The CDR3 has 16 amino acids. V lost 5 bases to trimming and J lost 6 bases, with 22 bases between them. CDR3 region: CASSQGQGLQRQTQYF. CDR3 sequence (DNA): TGTGCCAGCAGCCAGGGTCAAGGGCTACAACGGCAGACCCAGTACTTC.

CDR3 in amino acids: CASSLARGGGTGELFF. CDR3 DNA sequence: TGCGCCAGCAGCTTGGCCCGGGGAGGGGGCACCGGGGAGCTGTTTTTT. The chain recombines TRBV5-1 with TRBJ2-2, with D perhaps TRBD2 (7 bases). The germline V gene has CDR1 SGHRS and CDR2 YFSETQ. This CDR3 region has 16 residues. V lost 0 bases and J 4 bases, leaving 13 bases between the germline ends.

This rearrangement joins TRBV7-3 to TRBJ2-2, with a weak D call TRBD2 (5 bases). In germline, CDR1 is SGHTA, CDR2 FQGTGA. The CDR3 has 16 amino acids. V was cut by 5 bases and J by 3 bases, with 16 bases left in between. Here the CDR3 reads CASSLKSGADTGELFF. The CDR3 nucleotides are TGTGCCAGCAGCCTGAAAAGCGGTGCGGACACCGGGGAGCTGTTTTTT.

The CDR3 sequence is CAWTPRRGPATDNEQFF. For the CDR3, the DNA is TGTGCCTGGACCCCCAGAAGGGGCCCCGCAACGGACAATGAGCAGTTCTTC. The rearrangement links TRBV30 to TRBJ2-1, with a tentative D call TRBD1 (5 bases). Germline lookup yields CDR1 GTSNPN and CDR2 SVGIG (reference sequence). V was pared by 4 bases and J by 5 bases, with 24 bases between. The CDR3 has 17 residues.